These 4 T cell receptor beta chains were all obtained from the same sample, sequenced in a study of identical twins. TCRdb itself ran the 5' RACE reads through MiXCR, one entry per CDR3 protein. The data contain under 300,000 distinct CDR3 sequences, about 9% of them singletons. This same sample was also taken into another study, of yellow fever vaccine responses in identical twins.

What was sequenced was CD8+ T cells sorted from blood. The receptors derive from a woman aged 18-35 years in good health.

Many counts were recorded for this clonotype. This CDR3 is CASSQEMTNEQYF. CDR3 nucleotide sequence: TGCGCCAGCAGCCAAGAAATGACGAATGAGCAGTACTTC. This chain uses TRBV4-3 with TRBJ2-7; no definite D call. Germline lookup yields CDR1 LGHNA and CDR2 YSLEER. CDR3 length equals 13 residues. V lost 0 bases and J 7 bases, leaving 10 bases between the germline ends.

The sample holds a few counts of this clonotype. This chain links TRBV27 with TRBJ2-3; possible D gene TRBD1, 6 bases. Germline CDR1 reads MNHEY; CDR2 reads SMNVEV (reference sequence). CDR3 length equals 13 residues. V was shortened by 10 bases and J by 0 bases, with 11 bases between the two germline ends. The CDR3 region is CATRTASTDTQYF. CDR3 nucleotides: TGTGCCACCCGGACAGCTAGCACAGATACGCAGTATTTT.

This clonotype came up a few times. The chain couples TRBV24-1 to TRBJ2-3; D may match TRBD1 or TRBD2 (5 bases each). This CDR3 region has 15 residues. Trimming cost V 4 bases and J 5 bases, with 15 bases left between them. Germline lookup yields CDR1 KGHDR and CDR2 SFDVKD. The CDR3 loop is CATSERRGRGDTQYF. The CDR3 DNA reads TGTGCCACCAGTGAGCGTAGGGGTCGGGGAGATACGCAGTATTTT.

The rearrangement joins TRBV7-3 to TRBJ2-3; 8 bases fit TRBD2. V lost 5 bases, J lost 1 base, and 5 bases stayed unmatched. The CDR3 has 15 residues. Germline assignment: CDR1 SGHTA and CDR2 FQGTGA. Written as DNA, the CDR3 is TGTGCCAGCAGCCCTTCGGGGGGGGGCACAGATACGCAGTATTTT. The encoded protein is CASSPSGGGTDTQYF.